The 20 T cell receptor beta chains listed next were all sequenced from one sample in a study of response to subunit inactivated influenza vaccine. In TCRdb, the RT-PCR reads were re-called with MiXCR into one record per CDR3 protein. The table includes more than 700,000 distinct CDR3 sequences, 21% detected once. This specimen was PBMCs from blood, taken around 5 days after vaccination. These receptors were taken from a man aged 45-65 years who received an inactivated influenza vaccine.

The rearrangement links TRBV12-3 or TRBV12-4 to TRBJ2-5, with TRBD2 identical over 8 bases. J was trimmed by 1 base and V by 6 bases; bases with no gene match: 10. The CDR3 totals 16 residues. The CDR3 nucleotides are TGTGCCAGCAGAGGGGGGGGCGGGGGGCCCCAAGAGACCCAGTACTTC. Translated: CASRGGGGGPQETQYF.

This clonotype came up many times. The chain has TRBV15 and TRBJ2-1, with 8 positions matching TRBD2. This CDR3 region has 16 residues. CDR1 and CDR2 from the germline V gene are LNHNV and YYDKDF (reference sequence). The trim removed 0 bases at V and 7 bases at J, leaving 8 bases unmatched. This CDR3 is CATSRDREGLWNEQFF. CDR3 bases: TGTGCCACCAGCAGAGACCGGGAGGGCCTCTGGAATGAGCAGTTCTTC.

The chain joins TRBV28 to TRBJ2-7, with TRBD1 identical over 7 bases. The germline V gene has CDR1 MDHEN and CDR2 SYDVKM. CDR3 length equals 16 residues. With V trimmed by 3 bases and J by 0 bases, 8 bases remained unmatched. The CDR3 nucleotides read TGTGCCAGCAGTTTGACAGGGCCAACTAGCTCCTACGAGCAGTACTTC. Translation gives CASSLTGPTSSYEQYF. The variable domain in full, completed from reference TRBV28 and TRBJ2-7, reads DVKVTQSSRYLVKRTGEKVFLECVQDMDHENMFWYRQDPGLGLRLIYFSYDVKMKEKGDIPEGYSVSREKKERFSLILESASTNQTSMYLCASSLTGPTSSYEQYFGPGTRLTVT.

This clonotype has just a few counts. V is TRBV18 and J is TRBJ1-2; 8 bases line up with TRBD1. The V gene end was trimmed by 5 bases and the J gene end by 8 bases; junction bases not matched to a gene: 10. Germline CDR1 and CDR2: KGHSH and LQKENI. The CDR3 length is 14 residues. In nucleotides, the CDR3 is TGTGCCAGCTCATCCGACAGGGGCAGAGTAGGCTACACCTTC. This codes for CASSSDRGRVGYTF.

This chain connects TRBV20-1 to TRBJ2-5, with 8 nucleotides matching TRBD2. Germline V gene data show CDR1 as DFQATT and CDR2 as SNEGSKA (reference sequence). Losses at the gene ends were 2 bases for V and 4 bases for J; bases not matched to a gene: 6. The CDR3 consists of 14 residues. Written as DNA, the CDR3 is TGCAGTGCTAGACCGCGGGGGGCAGGAGAGACCCAGTACTTC. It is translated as CSARPRGAGETQYF.

The CDR3 protein is CASSQDLGGYGYTF. The CDR3 bases are TGCGCCAGCAGCCAAGATCTCGGGGGGTATGGCTACACCTTC. This chain joins TRBV4-1 and TRBJ1-2; possibly TRBD1 for D (5 bases). This CDR3 region has 14 residues. CDR1 is MGHRA and CDR2 is YSYEKL in the germline V gene. Trimming shortened V by 0 bases and J by 5 bases, and 10 bases separated the two germline ends.

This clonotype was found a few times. The CDR3 reads CASSLVLAVWDEQFF. In DNA form, the CDR3 reads TGTGCCAGCAGCTTGGTACTAGCGGTCTGGGATGAGCAGTTCTTC. The chain recombines TRBV5-5 with TRBJ2-1, with 8 positions matching TRBD2. Germline CDR1 is SGHKS and CDR2 is YYEKEE (reference sequence). Trimming at V came to 0 bases and at J to 8 bases, leaving 7 bases not matched to a gene. The CDR3 spans 15 residues.

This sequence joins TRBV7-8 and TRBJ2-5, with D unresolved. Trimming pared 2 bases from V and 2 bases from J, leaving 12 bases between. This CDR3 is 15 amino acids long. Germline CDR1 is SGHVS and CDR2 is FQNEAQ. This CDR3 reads CASSLRFAVQETQYF. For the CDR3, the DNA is TGTGCCAGCAGCTTACGATTCGCGGTACAAGAGACCCAGTACTTC.

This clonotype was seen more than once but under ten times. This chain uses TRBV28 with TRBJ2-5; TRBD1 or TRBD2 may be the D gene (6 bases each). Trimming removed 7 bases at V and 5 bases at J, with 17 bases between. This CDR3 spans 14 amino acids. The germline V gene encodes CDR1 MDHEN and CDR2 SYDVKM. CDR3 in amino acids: CASIRGLGRETQYF. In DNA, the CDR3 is TGTGCCAGCATCCGGGGGCTTGGGAGGGAGACCCAGTACTTC.

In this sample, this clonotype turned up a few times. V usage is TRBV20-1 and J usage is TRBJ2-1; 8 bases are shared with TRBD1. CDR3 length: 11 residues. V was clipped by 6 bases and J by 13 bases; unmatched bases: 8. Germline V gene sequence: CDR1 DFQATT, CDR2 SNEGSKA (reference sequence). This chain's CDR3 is CSAIQGVVQFF. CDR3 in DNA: TGCAGTGCAATACAGGGGGTGGTACAGTTCTTC.

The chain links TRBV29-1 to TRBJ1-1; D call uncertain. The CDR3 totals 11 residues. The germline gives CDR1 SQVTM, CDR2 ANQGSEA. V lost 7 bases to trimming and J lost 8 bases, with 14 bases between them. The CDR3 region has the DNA TGCAGCGCCATGGACGGTCAAGAAGCTTTCTTT. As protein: CSAMDGQEAFF.

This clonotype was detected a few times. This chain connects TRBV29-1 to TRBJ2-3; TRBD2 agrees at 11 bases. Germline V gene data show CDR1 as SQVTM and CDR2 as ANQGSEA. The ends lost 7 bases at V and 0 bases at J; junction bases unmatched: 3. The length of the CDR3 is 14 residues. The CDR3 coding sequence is TGCAGCGGGCGACTAGCGGGGAGCACAGATACGCAGTATTTT. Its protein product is CSGRLAGSTDTQYF.

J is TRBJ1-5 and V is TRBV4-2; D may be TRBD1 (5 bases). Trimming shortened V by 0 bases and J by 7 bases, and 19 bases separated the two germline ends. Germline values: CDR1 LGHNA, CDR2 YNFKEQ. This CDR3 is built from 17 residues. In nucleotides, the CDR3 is TGTGCCAGCAGCCAAGACGAAGTCAGGGTATCTGAGCAGCCCCAGCATTTT. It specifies CASSQDEVRVSEQPQHF.

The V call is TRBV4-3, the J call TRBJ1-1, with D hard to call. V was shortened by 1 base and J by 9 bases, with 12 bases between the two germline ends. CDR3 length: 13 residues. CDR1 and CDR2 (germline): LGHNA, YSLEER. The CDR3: CASSQAVGEQAFF. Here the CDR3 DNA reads TGCGCCAGCAGCCAAGCAGTTGGGGAGCAAGCTTTCTTT.

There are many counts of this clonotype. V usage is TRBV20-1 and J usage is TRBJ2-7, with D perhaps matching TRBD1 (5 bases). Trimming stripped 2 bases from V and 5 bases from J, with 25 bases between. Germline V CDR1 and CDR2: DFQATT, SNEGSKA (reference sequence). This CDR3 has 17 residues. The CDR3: CSARPHAGQGGFHEQYF. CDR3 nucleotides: TGCAGTGCTAGACCTCACGCCGGCCAGGGTGGTTTCCACGAGCAGTACTTC.

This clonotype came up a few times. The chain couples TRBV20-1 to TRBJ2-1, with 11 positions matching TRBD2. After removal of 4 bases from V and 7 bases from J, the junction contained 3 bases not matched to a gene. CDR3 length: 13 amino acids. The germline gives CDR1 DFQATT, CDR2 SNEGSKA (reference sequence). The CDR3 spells CSAIAGGPNEQFF. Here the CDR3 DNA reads TGCAGTGCTATAGCGGGAGGGCCAAATGAGCAGTTCTTC.

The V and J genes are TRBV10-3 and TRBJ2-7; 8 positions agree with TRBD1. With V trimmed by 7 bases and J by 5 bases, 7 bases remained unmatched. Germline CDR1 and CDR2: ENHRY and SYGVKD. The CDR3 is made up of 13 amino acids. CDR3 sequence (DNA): TGTGCCATCAATCCGGGACAGGAGAACGAGCAGTACTTC. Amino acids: CAINPGQENEQYF.

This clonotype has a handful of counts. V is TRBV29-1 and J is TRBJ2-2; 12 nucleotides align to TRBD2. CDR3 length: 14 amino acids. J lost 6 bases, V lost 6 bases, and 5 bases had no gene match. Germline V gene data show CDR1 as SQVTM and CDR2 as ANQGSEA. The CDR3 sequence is CSVRTSGTSGELFF. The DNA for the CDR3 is TGCAGCGTACGGACTAGCGGGACTTCCGGGGAGCTGTTTTTT.

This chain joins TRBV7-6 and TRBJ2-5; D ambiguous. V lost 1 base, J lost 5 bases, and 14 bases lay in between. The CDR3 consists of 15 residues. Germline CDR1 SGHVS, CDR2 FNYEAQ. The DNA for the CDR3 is TGTGCCAGCAGCTTAGAGGTCGCCCTGGGGGAGACCCAGTACTTC. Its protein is CASSLEVALGETQYF.

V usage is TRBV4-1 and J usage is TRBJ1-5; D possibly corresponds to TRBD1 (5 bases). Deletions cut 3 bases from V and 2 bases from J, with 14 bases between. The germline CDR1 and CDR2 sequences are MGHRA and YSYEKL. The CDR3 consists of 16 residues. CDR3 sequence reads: CASSQKVVGGNQPQHF. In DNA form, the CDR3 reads TGCGCCAGCAGCCAGAAGGTGGTAGGGGGCAATCAGCCCCAGCATTTT.